Given below is one TCR beta chain in context. This entry comes from a study of shared clonotypes between healthy human individuals. This CDR3 has 14 amino acids. Germline V lookup: CDR1 SGHAT, CDR2 FQNNGV. V lost 2 bases and J 4 bases, leaving 11 bases between the germline ends. TCRdb's copy holds only in-frame clones and misses some; the assay was immunoSEQ multiplex PCR. The data hold about 300,000 clones, with over 65% observed a single time. The V gene is TRBV11-2, the J gene TRBJ1-1; weak D call: TRBD1 (6 bases). The source material was memory CD4+ T cells sorted from blood. The subset was: CD45RA-negative fraction. This receptor was obtained from a man aged 25-40 years in good health. Written as DNA, the CDR3 is TGTGCCAGCAGCTTAAGACAGGTCGGCACTGAAGCTTTCTTT. Translating it yields CASSLRQVGTEAFF.